Listed below are T cell receptor beta chains from one sample, sequenced in a study of control samples from healthy donors and cancer patients. Using immunoSEQ multiplex PCR, the repertoire was profiled, and TCRdb retains in-frame clones only, with some absent. The sample shows about 190,000 clones, over 85% of them seen only once. Sequencing was done on a sample of blood. The receptors come from a man younger than 30 in good health. Both conserved end residues are part of each CDR3. The D gene is left open where the match is weak. Clone size appears in some rows only: once, few, many, or a class for an expanded clone.

V gene: TRBV6-5; clone size: .; D gene: .; J gene: TRBJ1-4; CDR3 protein: CASSRIEKLFF; CDR3 DNA: TGTGCCAGCAGTCGGATCGAAAAACTGTTTTTT
V gene: TRBV21-1; clone size: .; D gene: .; J gene: TRBJ1-2; CDR3 protein: CASSKVVRLYGYTF; CDR3 DNA: TGTGCCAGCAGCAAAGTCGTTCGCTTGTATGGCTACACCTTC
V gene: TRBV28; clone size: .; D gene: TRBD2; J gene: TRBJ2-2; CDR3 protein: CASSLSPGTSGGIGAGELFF; CDR3 DNA: TGTGCCAGCAGTTTATCCCCTGGGACTAGCGGGGGGATCGGCGCCGGGGAGCTGTTTTTT
V gene: TRBV27; clone size: .; D gene: .; J gene: TRBJ1-2; CDR3 protein: CASRTRNYGYTF; CDR3 DNA: TGTGCCAGCAGGACGCGTAACTATGGCTACACCTTC
V gene: TRBV5-8; clone size: once; D gene: .; J gene: TRBJ1-1; CDR3 protein: CASSWDKAEAFF; CDR3 DNA: TGTGCCAGCAGCTGGGACAAGGCTGAAGCTTTCTTT
V gene: TRBV27; clone size: .; D gene: TRBD2; J gene: TRBJ2-4; CDR3 protein: CASSQRRGGYIQYF; CDR3 DNA: TGTGCCAGCAGCCAACGCCGCGGGGGGTACATTCAGTACTTC
V gene: TRBV19; clone size: .; D gene: .; J gene: TRBJ1-1; CDR3 protein: CASSISGGYLNTEAFF; CDR3 DNA: TGTGCCAGTAGTATATCCGGGGGCTATTTGAACACTGAAGCTTTCTTT
V gene: TRBV28; clone size: .; D gene: .; J gene: TRBJ1-2; CDR3 protein: CASSLLLVRAANYGYTF; CDR3 DNA: TGTGCCAGCAGTTTACTTCTAGTGAGGGCGGCTAACTATGGCTACACCTTC
V gene: TRBV21-1; clone size: once; D gene: .; J gene: TRBJ1-2; CDR3 protein: CASSKSPGHQGTNYGYTF; CDR3 DNA: TGTGCCAGCAGCAAAAGCCCAGGCCACCAGGGGACCAACTATGGCTACACCTTC
V gene: TRBV5-4; clone size: .; D gene: TRBD1; J gene: TRBJ2-1; CDR3 protein: CASSSPRPGQGAGEQFF; CDR3 DNA: TGTGCCAGCAGCTCTCCAAGGCCGGGACAGGGGGCCGGTGAGCAGTTCTTC
V gene: TRBV7-6; clone size: .; D gene: TRBD2; J gene: TRBJ2-5; CDR3 protein: CASSWGSGGKTQYF; CDR3 DNA: TGTGCCAGCAGCTGGGGTAGCGGGGGTAAGACCCAGTACTTC
V gene: TRBV5-4; clone size: few; D gene: TRBD1; J gene: TRBJ1-5; CDR3 protein: CASSLGEYRGRDYSNQPQHF; CDR3 DNA: TGTGCCAGCAGCTTGGGAGAGTACAGGGGGCGCGATTATAGCAATCAGCCCCAGCATTTT
V gene: TRBV3-1/TRBV3-2; clone size: .; D gene: .; J gene: TRBJ1-3; CDR3 protein: CASSQDRVGNTIYF; CDR3 DNA: TGTGCCAGCAGCCAAGACAGGGTTGGAAACACCATATATTTT
V gene: TRBV3-1/TRBV3-2; clone size: .; D gene: .; J gene: TRBJ2-7; CDR3 protein: CASSQGPLSYEQYF; CDR3 DNA: TGTGCCAGCAGCCAAGGACCTTTGTCCTACGAGCAGTACTTC
V gene: TRBV18; clone size: .; D gene: TRBD1; J gene: TRBJ1-4; CDR3 protein: CASSPQGGTSGNEKLFF; CDR3 DNA: TGTGCCAGCTCACCTCAGGGGGGGACATCTGGGAATGAAAAACTGTTTTTT
V gene: TRBV5-6; clone size: .; D gene: TRBD1; J gene: TRBJ1-4; CDR3 protein: CASSLPDRGLEKLFF; CDR3 DNA: TGTGCCAGCAGCTTGCCGGACAGGGGGCTTGAAAAACTGTTTTTT
V gene: TRBV5-1; clone size: .; D gene: TRBD1; J gene: TRBJ1-2; CDR3 protein: CASSLGPAGGDDYGYTF; CDR3 DNA: TGCGCCAGCAGCTTGGGACCGGCAGGGGGCGATGACTATGGCTACACCTTC
V gene: TRBV12-3/TRBV12-4; clone size: .; D gene: .; J gene: TRBJ2-2; CDR3 protein: CASRPGNTGELFF; CDR3 DNA: TGTGCCAGCAGGCCGGGCAACACCGGGGAGCTGTTTTTT
V gene: TRBV2; clone size: .; D gene: TRBD1; J gene: TRBJ2-3; CDR3 protein: CASSEGQGPADTQYF; CDR3 DNA: TGTGCCAGCAGCGAAGGACAGGGCCCAGCAGATACGCAGTATTTT
V gene: TRBV19; clone size: .; D gene: .; J gene: TRBJ1-1; CDR3 protein: CASSIYYLPPDTEAFF; CDR3 DNA: TGTGCCAGTAGTATATACTATCTTCCCCCGGACACTGAAGCTTTCTTT
V gene: TRBV2; clone size: .; D gene: .; J gene: TRBJ1-1; CDR3 protein: CASTGSGAPDTEAFF; CDR3 DNA: TGTGCCAGCACCGGCAGTGGGGCCCCTGACACTGAAGCTTTCTTT
V gene: TRBV19; clone size: .; D gene: .; J gene: TRBJ1-5; CDR3 protein: CASSPIITEGRNQPQHF; CDR3 DNA: TGTGCCAGTAGCCCAATTATTACGGAGGGGCGCAATCAGCCCCAGCATTTT
V gene: TRBV30; clone size: .; D gene: TRBD1; J gene: TRBJ1-1; CDR3 protein: CAWSVPGQGRFWTEAFF; CDR3 DNA: TGTGCCTGGAGTGTACCGGGACAGGGCCGCTTTTGGACTGAAGCTTTCTTT
V gene: TRBV28; clone size: .; D gene: TRBD2; J gene: TRBJ2-2; CDR3 protein: CASRLRTSDTGELFF; CDR3 DNA: TGTGCCAGCAGACTCAGGACTAGCGACACCGGGGAGCTGTTTTTT
V gene: TRBV9; clone size: few; D gene: TRBD2; J gene: TRBJ2-7; CDR3 protein: CASSVGLAGISYEQYF; CDR3 DNA: TGTGCCAGCAGCGTAGGACTAGCGGGGATCTCCTACGAGCAGTACTTC
V gene: TRBV2; clone size: .; D gene: TRBD1; J gene: TRBJ2-4; CDR3 protein: CASSTDRGGKNIQYF; CDR3 DNA: TGTGCCAGCAGTACGGACAGGGGAGGCAAAAACATTCAGTACTTC
V gene: TRBV18; clone size: .; D gene: .; J gene: TRBJ2-5; CDR3 protein: CASSPQSKQETQYF; CDR3 DNA: TGTGCCAGCTCACCGCAATCTAAGCAAGAGACCCAGTACTTC
V gene: TRBV27; clone size: .; D gene: TRBD1; J gene: TRBJ1-2; CDR3 protein: CASRGQGGGYTF; CDR3 DNA: TGTGCCAGCAGGGGACAGGGTGGAGGCTACACCTTC
V gene: TRBV7-2; clone size: .; D gene: TRBD2; J gene: TRBJ2-1; CDR3 protein: CASSLAPGGEYNEQFF; CDR3 DNA: TGTGCCAGCAGCTTAGCGCCGGGAGGGGAGTACAATGAGCAGTTCTTC
V gene: TRBV4-1; clone size: once; D gene: .; J gene: TRBJ1-3; CDR3 protein: CASSPAGGKGSGNTIYF; CDR3 DNA: TGCGCCAGCAGCCCGGCCGGCGGGAAAGGCTCTGGAAACACCATATATTTT
V gene: TRBV7-2; clone size: .; D gene: TRBD1; J gene: TRBJ1-1; CDR3 protein: CASSPTGSHTEAFF; CDR3 DNA: TGTGCCAGCAGCCCGACAGGGTCGCACACTGAAGCTTTCTTT
V gene: TRBV19; clone size: .; D gene: .; J gene: TRBJ2-3; CDR3 protein: CASSKRGARTDTQYF; CDR3 DNA: TGTGCCAGTAGTAAGAGGGGGGCCCGCACAGATACGCAGTATTTT
V gene: TRBV6-6; clone size: .; D gene: .; J gene: TRBJ1-1; CDR3 protein: CASSSTLTGTEAFF; CDR3 DNA: TGTGCCAGCAGTTCGACCCTCACAGGGACTGAAGCTTTCTTT
V gene: TRBV10-3; clone size: once; D gene: .; J gene: TRBJ2-2; CDR3 protein: CAISEYQGNTGELFF; CDR3 DNA: TGTGCCATCAGTGAGTACCAGGGGAACACCGGGGAGCTGTTTTTT
V gene: TRBV7-3; clone size: .; D gene: .; J gene: TRBJ2-5; CDR3 protein: CASSLTRGETQYF; CDR3 DNA: TGTGCCAGCAGCTTAACTAGGGGGGAGACCCAGTACTTC
V gene: TRBV2; clone size: .; D gene: .; J gene: TRBJ2-2; CDR3 protein: CASSVMGELFF; CDR3 DNA: TGTGCCAGCAGTGTGATGGGGGAGCTGTTTTTT
V gene: TRBV2; clone size: .; D gene: TRBD1; J gene: TRBJ1-5; CDR3 protein: CASRSDRDPQPQHF; CDR3 DNA: TGTGCCAGCAGATCGGACAGGGATCCTCAGCCCCAGCATTTT
V gene: TRBV3-1/TRBV3-2; clone size: .; D gene: .; J gene: TRBJ2-7; CDR3 protein: CASSLRTLTYEQYF; CDR3 DNA: TGTGCCAGCAGCCTTAGGACACTTACCTACGAGCAGTACTTC
V gene: TRBV5-1; clone size: .; D gene: TRBD2; J gene: TRBJ2-1; CDR3 protein: CASSPGGGGTYEQFF; CDR3 DNA: TGCGCCAGCAGCCCTGGCGGGGGGGGCACGTATGAGCAGTTCTTC
V gene: TRBV9; clone size: few; D gene: .; J gene: TRBJ2-1; CDR3 protein: CASTPTRGASYNEQFF; CDR3 DNA: TGTGCCAGCACCCCGACCCGCGGGGCGTCCTACAATGAGCAGTTCTTC